Below, 22 T cell receptor beta chains from the same sample are listed, as sequenced in a study of T cells in Graves' hyperthyroidism and ophthalmopathy. Amplified regions were TCR beta CDR3 sequences from RNA transcripts. HTBI primers were used for first-round RT-PCR of the TCR CDR3. MiXCR, run by TCRdb on the multiplex PCR reads, gives a single entry per CDR3 protein. The repertoire holds about 250,000 distinct CDR3 sequences, with over 20% as singletons. The source material was blood. These receptors originate from a woman aged 35 to 49 with Graves' ophthalmopathy.

The sample holds many counts of this clonotype. The chain is built from TRBV29-1 and TRBJ2-2; maybe TRBD1 (6 bases). Trimming took off 4 bases at V and 7 bases at J, with 16 bases between the two ends. The CDR3 runs to 14 residues. From germline, CDR1 is SQVTM and CDR2 ANQGSEA. The CDR3, as DNA: TGCAGCGTTGCGGACCAGGGGTCCGGCGGGGAGCTGTTTTTT. Translating gives CSVADQGSGGELFF.

This clonotype appeared many times. The rearrangement joins TRBV28 to TRBJ2-2; possible D gene TRBD1, 6 bases. The CDR3 length is 14 residues. From germline, CDR1 is MDHEN and CDR2 SYDVKM. Trimming shortened V by 8 bases and J by 0 bases, and 10 bases separated the two germline ends. CDR3 protein: CASPGQSNTGELFF. Written as DNA, the CDR3 is TGTGCCAGCCCGGGACAATCGAACACCGGGGAGCTGTTTTTT.

The rearrangement links TRBV6-1 to TRBJ1-5, with unresolved D. The CDR3 is 13 amino acids. Germline values: CDR1 MNHNS, CDR2 SASEGT. Trimming stripped 3 bases from V and 6 bases from J, with 9 bases between. The CDR3 DNA sequence: TGTGCCAGCAGTGACCAGTCCGGTCAGCCCCAGCATTTT. It translates to CASSDQSGQPQHF.

This clonotype came up many times. This chain connects TRBV15 to TRBJ2-7, with 13 positions matching TRBD2. The CDR3 totals 14 residues. The V gene's germline CDR1 is LNHNV and CDR2 YYDKDF (reference sequence). Trimming took 5 bases from V and 4 from J; bases not matched to a gene: 2. In nucleotides, the CDR3 is TGTGCCACCAGCGGGACTAGCGGGACGTACGAGCAGTACTTC. Residues: CATSGTSGTYEQYF.

The chain has TRBV6-4 and TRBJ1-3, with TRBD1 as a possible D gene (6 bases). The CDR3 loop spans 14 amino acids. The germline V gene encodes CDR1 MRHNA and CDR2 SNTAGT. Deletions cut 6 bases from V and 1 base from J, with 10 bases between. CDR3 protein: CASRLQGSGNTIYF. CDR3 coding DNA: TGTGCCAGCAGGTTACAGGGTTCTGGAAACACCATATATTTT.

This clonotype was seen repeatedly, ten times or more. The chain carries TRBV2 and TRBJ1-1; no definite D call. The V gene's germline CDR1 is SNHLY and CDR2 FYNNEI. This CDR3 spans 13 amino acids. V lost 3 bases, J lost 8 bases, and 13 bases lay in between. In DNA, the CDR3 is TGTGCCAGCAGTGAGAGTCCAGGCAGGGAAGCTTTCTTT. Its protein product is CASSESPGREAFF.

In its sample, this clonotype was seen many times. The CDR3 DNA sequence: TGCGCCAGCAGCCAAGAATTCGGAACCGCAGATACGCAGTATTTT. Translation: CASSQEFGTADTQYF. The chain carries TRBV4-1 and TRBJ2-3, with D unresolved. The CDR3 sequence is 15 residues long. Germline loops: CDR1 MGHRA, CDR2 YSYEKL. Trimming left V 0 bases short and J 4 bases short, with 11 bases between.

This clonotype was detected ten times or more. The chain combines TRBV5-1 with TRBJ1-1; tentatively, D is TRBD1 (5 bases). Trimming cost V 2 bases and J 4 bases, with 9 bases left between them. The CDR3 runs 13 residues. CDR1 SGHRS and CDR2 YFSETQ come from the germline V gene. The CDR3 loop reads CASSFTGGTEAFF. CDR3 sequence (DNA): TGCGCCAGCAGCTTTACGGGGGGCACTGAAGCTTTCTTT.

This clonotype appeared many times. The chain has TRBV20-1 and TRBJ1-6, with D tentatively TRBD1 (6 bases). The germline CDR1 and CDR2 sequences are DFQATT and SNEGSKA (reference sequence). Trimming shortened V by 0 bases and J by 7 bases, and 13 bases separated the two germline ends. This CDR3 spans 15 amino acids. DNA of the CDR3: TGCAGTGCTAGAGATCCACAGGGAGGGAATTCACCCCTCCACTTT. Protein: CSARDPQGGNSPLHF.

This clonotype was counted ten times or more. This chain joins TRBV20-1 and TRBJ1-1; no reliable D call. The CDR3 sequence is 14 residues long. Germline loops: CDR1 DFQATT, CDR2 SNEGSKA (reference sequence). The V end was cut by 2 bases, the J end by 1 base, with 11 bases between. CDR3 coding DNA: TGCAGTGCTAGAAAGTGGGGAGAGAACACTGAAGCTTTCTTT. This gives the protein CSARKWGENTEAFF.

This chain links TRBV11-2 with TRBJ2-2; D not certain. Germline CDR1 SGHAT, CDR2 FQNNGV. The CDR3 totals 13 residues. V was cut by 1 base and J by 7 bases, with 7 bases left in between. The chain's CDR3 is CASSLVEIGELFF. DNA of the CDR3: TGTGCCAGCAGCTTAGTCGAGATCGGGGAGCTGTTTTTT.

V gene TRBV6-2 or TRBV6-3 combines with J gene TRBJ2-5; 7 bases line up with TRBD2. V dropped 6 bases and J dropped 4; count of bases not matched to a gene: 14. CDR1 MNHEY and CDR2 SVGEGT come from the germline V gene. The CDR3 sequence is 16 residues long. CDR3 nucleotides: TGTGCCAGCAGCCTCGGACTAGTCGAAGGCTCAGAGACCCAGTACTTC. It specifies CASSLGLVEGSETQYF.

This clonotype was seen ten or more times. CDR3 DNA: TGTGCCAGCAGTAAGGGGCAGGGGTCTACCTACGAGCAGTACTTC. It translates to CASSKGQGSTYEQYF. This rearrangement joins TRBV12-3 or TRBV12-4 to TRBJ2-7; perhaps TRBD1 as D (6 bases). V gave up 5 bases and J gave up 2 bases, with 16 bases separating them. The CDR3 extends over 15 amino acids.

The chain links TRBV28 to TRBJ1-1; possibly TRBD1 for D (6 bases). Germline V lookup: CDR1 MDHEN, CDR2 SYDVKM. The V end was cut by 7 bases, the J end by 2 bases, with 14 bases between. This CDR3 spans 14 amino acids. The CDR3 sequence is CASITTGSNTEAFF. For the CDR3, the DNA is TGTGCCAGCATTACGACAGGATCAAACACTGAAGCTTTCTTT.

The V gene is TRBV28, the J gene TRBJ2-5; TRBD2 aligns across 9 bases. V shed 2 bases and J 4 bases; nucleotides not matched to a gene: 5. This CDR3 has 15 residues. The germline V gene has CDR1 MDHEN and CDR2 SYDVKM. In DNA form, the CDR3 reads TGTGCCAGCAGTTTAGCGGGAGGGCCTTTAGAGACCCAGTACTTC. It specifies CASSLAGGPLETQYF.

This clonotype came up many times. This rearrangement joins TRBV20-1 to TRBJ2-2, with unresolved D. Looked up from germline, CDR1 is DFQATT and CDR2 is SNEGSKA (reference sequence). CDR3 size: 13 residues. V was trimmed by 5 bases and J by 6 bases, leaving 13 bases between them. The CDR3 coding sequence is TGCAGTGCTGACCCGCATCGTTCCGGGGAGCTGTTTTTT. It yields the protein CSADPHRSGELFF.

This clonotype has a count of ten or more. The gene calls are TRBV7-6 and TRBJ2-2; D is unclear. Germline V lookup: CDR1 SGHVS, CDR2 FNYEAQ. The CDR3 spans 16 residues. V was clipped by 2 bases and J by 0 bases, with 10 bases between them. The CDR3: CASSLNPGSNTGELFF. The CDR3 DNA sequence: TGTGCCAGCAGCTTAAACCCCGGTTCGAACACCGGGGAGCTGTTTTTT.

The chain links TRBV6-5 to TRBJ1-2; 8 positions agree with TRBD1. The germline V gene has CDR1 MNHEY and CDR2 SVGAGI. This CDR3 has 14 residues. V dropped 2 bases and J dropped 5; count of bases not matched to a gene: 4. This chain's CDR3 is CASSYQGAPYGYTF. The CDR3 DNA reads TGTGCCAGCAGTTACCAGGGGGCCCCTTATGGCTACACCTTC.

Ten or more counts support this clonotype. V usage is TRBV5-1 and J usage is TRBJ2-7, with D unclear. Germline CDR1 SGHRS, CDR2 YFSETQ. This CDR3 has 15 residues. Trimming took 0 bases from V and 6 from J, leaving 16 bases between them. The CDR3 sequence: CASSLEVGRVREQYF. The CDR3 nucleotides read TGCGCCAGCAGCTTGGAGGTAGGCCGAGTGCGCGAGCAGTACTTC. Full variable domain (outside the CDR3, taken from reference TRBV5-1 and TRBJ2-7): KAGVTQTPRYLIKTRGQQVTLSCSPISGHRSVSWYQQTPGQGLQFLFEYFSETQRNKGNFPGRFSGRQFSNSRSEMNVSTLELGDSALYLCASSLEVGRVREQYFGPGTRLTVT.

This clonotype was picked up many times. V is TRBV19 and J is TRBJ2-7; 11 positions agree with TRBD2. Unmatched junction bases numbered 3, after V lost 4 bases and J lost 4 bases. The CDR3 runs to 14 residues. The germline V gene has CDR1 LNHDA and CDR2 SQIVND (reference sequence). CDR3 nucleotides: TGTGCCAGTAGTACTAGCGGGAGGCGGTACGAGCAGTACTTC. Residues: CASSTSGRRYEQYF.

A few counts support this clonotype. The chain links TRBV7-9 to TRBJ2-7; perhaps TRBD2 as D (6 bases). This CDR3 has 14 residues. The V gene's germline CDR1 is SEHNR and CDR2 FQNEAQ (reference sequence). Trimming pared 5 bases from V and 3 bases from J, leaving 14 bases between. CDR3 bases: TGTGCCAGCAGCGGAGGGGTTTTGCTCTACGAGCAGTACTTC. This codes for CASSGGVLLYEQYF.

This clonotype has a count of ten or more. The chain employs TRBV4-2 and TRBJ1-2; 7 bases agree with TRBD1. This CDR3 has 15 residues. V lost 4 bases to trimming and J lost 4 bases; unmatched junction nucleotides: 9. Germline V lookup: CDR1 LGHNA, CDR2 YNFKEQ. The CDR3 DNA reads TGTGCCAGCAGCCCCTCGGACAGGAAGACCTATGGCTACACCTTC. It codes for CASSPSDRKTYGYTF.